The clone carrying this TCR beta chain has a handful of counts. RNA served as the template for amplifying TCR beta CDR3 regions. RT-PCR was first run with HTBI primers, then multiplex PCR in a second round. TCRdb re-derived calls from the multiplex PCR reads in MiXCR, one entry per CDR3 protein. The sample records about 500,000 distinct CDR3 sequences, under 40% being singletons. This entry is derived from a study of Graves' ophthalmopathy and Graves' hyperthyroidism. This clonotype originated in an adult man with Graves' hyperthyroidism. Sequencing was performed on peripheral blood or thyroid tissue (not recorded which).

The CDR3 DNA sequence: TGTGCCAGCAGGGGAGCGAACACCGGGGAGCTGTTTTTT. This gives the protein CASRGANTGELFF. The chain joins TRBV6-1 to TRBJ2-2, with a weak D call TRBD2 (5 bases). In germline, CDR1 is MNHNS, CDR2 SASEGT. Trimming shortened V by 6 bases and J by 0 bases, and 5 bases separated the two germline ends. This CDR3 comprises 13 residues.